These T cell receptor beta chains were read from a single sample in a study of cytomegalovirus exposure and HLA in healthy donors. TCRdb's table, derived via immunoSEQ multiplex PCR, lists solely in-frame clones and lacks some. Of tens of thousands of clones listed, roughly four fifths are singletons. Sequenced material: PBMCs. These receptors originate from a man aged 50 to 59 in good health and CMV-seronegative. CDR3s include the opening cysteine and the closing phenylalanine or tryptophan. Each record gives: clone size, D gene, J gene, V gene, CDR3 protein, CDR3 DNA. The D gene is left open where the match is weak. Expanded clones are given a class, and other clones once, few, many or no size at all.

>NA|NA|TRBJ2-1|TRBV19
CASSIGAKGNNEQFF
TGTGCCAGTAGTATTGGGGCTAAAGGGAACAATGAGCAGTTCTTC
>NA|TRBD1|TRBJ1-4|TRBV5-1
CASSLGGQGATELFF
TGCGCCAGCAGCTTGGGCGGACAGGGGGCGACGGAACTGTTTTTT
>once|NA|TRBJ1-2|TRBV4-3
CASSPGGPYGYTF
TGCGCCAGCAGCCCGGGTGGTCCCTATGGCTACACCTTC
>NA|NA|TRBJ1-3|TRBV5-1
CASSLAGAGNTIYF
TGCGCCAGCAGCTTGGCAGGGGCTGGAAACACCATATATTTT
>NA|NA|TRBJ1-1|TRBV5-1
CASSPTVRSPEAFF
TGCGCCAGCAGCCCGACAGTTAGGAGCCCTGAAGCTTTCTTT
>once|NA|TRBJ1-4|TRBV9
CASSRGGGANEKLFF
TGTGCCAGCAGCCGAGGAGGGGGGGCTAATGAAAAACTGTTTTTT
>NA|NA|TRBJ2-1|TRBV29-1
CSSLGQGIYNEQFF
TGCAGCTCTCTGGGGCAGGGAATTTACAATGAGCAGTTCTTC
>NA|NA|TRBJ2-7|TRBV27
CASSPRGQSSYEQYF
TGTGCCAGCAGTCCCCGTGGACAGAGCTCCTACGAGCAGTACTTC
>NA|TRBD1|TRBJ1-2|TRBV11-2
CASSTRDRGGYGYTF
TGTGCCAGCAGCACCCGGGACAGGGGGGGATATGGCTACACCTTC
>NA|TRBD2|TRBJ2-5|TRBV5-1
CASSRVLADLETQYF
TGCGCCAGCAGCCGCGTACTAGCGGATCTAGAGACCCAGTACTTC
>NA|NA|TRBJ1-1|TRBV6-6
CATSRGTDRSEAFF
TGTGCCACCTCCCGGGGGACGGACCGCTCTGAAGCTTTCTTT
>once|NA|TRBJ2-2|TRBV6-5
CASSYGGAKTGELFF
TGTGCCAGCAGTTACGGGGGGGCCAAAACCGGGGAGCTGTTTTTT
>NA|NA|TRBJ1-1|TRBV10-3
CAIRATGNTEAFF
TGTGCCATCAGAGCGACAGGGAACACTGAAGCTTTCTTT
>NA|NA|TRBJ2-4|TRBV11-2
CASTGTVAKNIQYF
TGTGCCAGTACAGGGACCGTCGCCAAAAACATTCAGTACTTC
>NA|NA|TRBJ1-1|TRBV30
CAWSLTGFRTEAFF
TGTGCCTGGAGTCTCACAGGGTTTCGGACTGAAGCTTTCTTT
>NA|TRBD1|TRBJ1-5|TRBV5-6
CASSPQGLNQPQHF
TGTGCCAGCAGTCCACAGGGGCTCAATCAGCCCCAGCATTTT
>NA|NA|TRBJ2-7|TRBV7-9
CASSLTEGHPSHEQYF
TGTGCCAGCAGCCTCACTGAGGGCCACCCTTCACACGAGCAGTACTTC
>NA|NA|TRBJ1-2|TRBV20-1
CSADRGYTF
TGCAGTGCCGATAGAGGCTACACCTTC
>NA|NA|TRBJ1-2|TRBV9
CASSASLGGLGGYTF
TGTGCCAGCAGCGCCTCTCTCGGGGGGTTAGGTGGCTACACCTTC
>once|TRBD2|TRBJ2-7|TRBV10-2
CASSEKAGGPFEQYF
TGCGCCAGCAGTGAAAAGGCGGGAGGGCCTTTCGAGCAGTACTTC
>NA|NA|TRBJ1-2|TRBV7-2
CASSSNQGIGGYTF
TGTGCCAGCAGCTCGAATCAGGGAATTGGTGGCTACACCTTC
>few|NA|TRBJ1-6|TRBV5-5
CASSLADRPPLHF
TGTGCCAGCAGCTTGGCGGACAGACCACCCCTCCACTTT
>NA|TRBD1|TRBJ1-4|TRBV30
CAWHTPGQGYEKLFF
TGTGCCTGGCATACACCGGGACAGGGATATGAAAAACTGTTTTTT
>NA|TRBD1|TRBJ1-1|TRBV19
CASSTQGASVTEAFF
TGTGCCAGTAGTACACAGGGGGCGTCGGTCACTGAAGCTTTCTTT
>few|TRBD1|TRBJ1-1|TRBV18
CASSPDRVTEAFF
TGTGCCAGCTCACCGGACAGGGTTACTGAAGCTTTCTTT